One sample yielded the 4 T cell receptor beta chains listed below, sequenced in a study of T-cell reconstitution after alpha-beta-depleted transplantation in children. The TCRbeta library was prepared with unique molecular identifiers. TCRdb passed the PCR reads through MiXCR, listing each CDR3 protein once. Here the sample spans hundreds of thousands of distinct CDR3 sequences, roughly 15% being singletons. Sequenced here: PBMCs from the stem cell graft donor, sampled from the stem cell graft. These TCRs come from a human donor who donated a stem cell graft to a child with acute myeloid leukemia.

The rearrangement joins TRBV7-3 to TRBJ2-7; the match to TRBD1 covers 9 bases. The CDR3 has 19 residues. Germline CDR1 is SGHTA and CDR2 is FQGTGA. Losses at the gene ends were 6 bases for V and 4 bases for J; bases not matched to a gene: 22. CDR3 bases: TGTGCCAGCAGTTTCAGAGGGCCGGGGGCGGGACAGGGTTTTTACGAGCAGTACTTC. Residues: CASSFRGPGAGQGFYEQYF.

This clonotype appeared many times. This chain connects TRBV20-1 to TRBJ1-3; D is ambiguous. Germline CDR1 is DFQATT and CDR2 is SNEGSKA (reference sequence). The CDR3 sequence is 12 residues long. V dropped 7 bases and J dropped 0 bases, with 7 bases sitting between them. The CDR3 region has the DNA TGCAGTGGATCGAGCTCTGGAAACACCATATATTTT. Translating it yields CSGSSSGNTIYF.

This clonotype occurred many times. CDR3 coding DNA: TGTGCCAGCAGCGCCACTAACCCCTGGCAGGATAGCAATCAGCCCCAGCATTTT. Encoded protein: CASSATNPWQDSNQPQHF. This chain uses TRBV5-5 with TRBJ1-5, with unresolved D. Germline V CDR1 and CDR2: SGHKS, YYEKEE (reference sequence). CDR3 size: 18 residues. Trimming stripped 4 bases from V and 0 bases from J, with 20 bases between.

This clonotype was seen only a few times. The chain combines TRBV7-2 with TRBJ1-3; D uncertain. The CDR3 contains 17 residues. V was cut by 0 bases and J by 0 bases, with 12 bases left in between. Per the germline V gene, CDR1 is SGHTA and CDR2 is FQGNSA. The CDR3 coding sequence is TGTGCCAGCAGCTTAGCCCCTTGGAAGCACTCTGGAAACACCATATATTTT. Translation gives CASSLAPWKHSGNTIYF.